This T cell receptor (beta chain) was retrieved from a study of T cell changes during pregnancy in multiple sclerosis. Using immunoSEQ multiplex PCR, the repertoire was profiled, and TCRdb retains in-frame clones only, with some absent. This table holds around 34,000 clones, approximately 87% found once. The V segment lost 3 bases and the J segment 7 bases; nucleotides outside the gene matches: 8. Germline V gives CDR1 MNHEY, CDR2 SMNVEV (reference sequence). The CDR3 extends over 14 amino acids. The receptor was isolated from a female donor with multiple sclerosis, enrolled in a pregnancy study. J is TRBJ1-1 and V is TRBV27; 7 positions match TRBD1. The specimen comprised CD8+ T cells from peripheral blood mononuclear cells, sampled after pregnancy. This chain's CDR3 is CASSFGTAGGEAFF. The CDR3 nucleotides are TGTGCCAGCAGTTTTGGGACAGCCGGTGGTGAAGCTTTCTTT.